The clone carrying this TCR beta chain came up many times. Its target is not known. The protocol attached unique molecular identifiers to individual cDNA molecules. TCRdb reprocessed the 5' RACE reads with MiXCR, giving one entry per CDR3 protein. Of some 48,000 distinct CDR3 sequences listed, about 4% were seen once; the top ten hold roughly 6.4%. This sample is part of a study of early T cells in non-severe SARS-CoV-2 infection. Looking at the study overall: Sequencing of unsorted whole blood was done on bulk RNA, leaving chains unpaired.

Study observations and caveats: Matching against VDJdb likely underestimated virus-specific expansions, favoring anti-spike CD8.

The sequenced material came from whole blood. This receptor was taken from an adult who was a healthcare worker with PCR-confirmed SARS-CoV-2 infection or an uninfected control (not recorded which).

The CDR3 region has the DNA TGTGCCAGCAGTCCCAGTACGACCTCCGGTCAGCCCCAGCATTTT. Translation gives CASSPSTTSGQPQHF. The rearrangement joins TRBV7-8 to TRBJ1-5; D is unresolved. The germline CDR1 and CDR2 sequences are SGHVS and FQNEAQ. Deletions cut 6 bases from V and 6 bases from J, with 18 bases between. The CDR3 extends over 15 amino acids.